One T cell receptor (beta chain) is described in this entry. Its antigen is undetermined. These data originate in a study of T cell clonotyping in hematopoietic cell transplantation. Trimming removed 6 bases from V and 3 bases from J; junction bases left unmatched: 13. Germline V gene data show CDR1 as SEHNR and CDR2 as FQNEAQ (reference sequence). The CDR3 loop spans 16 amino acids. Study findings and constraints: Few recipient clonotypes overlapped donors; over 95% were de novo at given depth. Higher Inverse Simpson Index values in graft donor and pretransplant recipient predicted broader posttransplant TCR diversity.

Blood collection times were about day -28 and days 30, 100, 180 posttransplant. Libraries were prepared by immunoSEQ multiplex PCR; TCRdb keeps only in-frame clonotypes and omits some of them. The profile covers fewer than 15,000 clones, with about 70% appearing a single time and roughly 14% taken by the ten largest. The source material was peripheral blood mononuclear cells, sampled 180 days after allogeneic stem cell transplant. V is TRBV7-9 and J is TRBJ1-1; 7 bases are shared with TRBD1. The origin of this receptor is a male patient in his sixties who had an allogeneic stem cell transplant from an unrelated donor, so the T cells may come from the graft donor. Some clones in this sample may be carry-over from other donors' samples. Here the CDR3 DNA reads TGTGCCAGCAGGTCTAGTCCGACAGGGAGGGACACTGAAGCTTTCTTT. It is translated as CASRSSPTGRDTEAFF.